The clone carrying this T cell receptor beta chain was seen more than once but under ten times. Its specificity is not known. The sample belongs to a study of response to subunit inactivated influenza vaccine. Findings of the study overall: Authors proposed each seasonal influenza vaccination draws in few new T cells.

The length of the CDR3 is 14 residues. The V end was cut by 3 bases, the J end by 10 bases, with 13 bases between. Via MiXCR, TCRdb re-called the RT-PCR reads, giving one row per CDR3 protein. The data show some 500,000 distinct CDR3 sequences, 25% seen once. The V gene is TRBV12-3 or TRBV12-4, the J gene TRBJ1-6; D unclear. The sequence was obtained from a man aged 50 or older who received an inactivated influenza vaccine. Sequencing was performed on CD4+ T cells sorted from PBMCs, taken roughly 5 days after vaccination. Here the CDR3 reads CASSFHRVGSPLHF. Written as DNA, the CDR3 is TGTGCCAGCAGTTTCCACCGCGTGGGGTCACCCCTCCACTTT.